Below, 5 T cell receptor beta chains from the same sample are listed, as sequenced in a study of technical replicates of blood from a few donors. Method: immunoSEQ multiplex PCR; TCRdb's copy keeps in-frame clones and lacks some. Of just under 60,000 clones detected, approximately 95% appear once; the ten largest clones hold around 3%. Sequenced sample: PBMCs. All receptors come from a human donor in good health. Some clones in this sample may be carry-over from other donors' samples.

This sequence joins TRBV27 and TRBJ2-2; D unclear. CDR1 and CDR2 from the germline V gene are MNHEY and SMNVEV (reference sequence). The CDR3 totals 18 residues. V shed 3 bases and J shed 4 bases, with 21 bases lying between them. CDR3 DNA: TGTGCCAGCAGTTTCCCTCGTGGCGGAGTAAAAGGCACCGGGGAGCTGTTTTTT. Residues: CASSFPRGGVKGTGELFF.

The V and J genes are TRBV29-1 and TRBJ1-2, with 7 nucleotides matching TRBD1. The CDR3 sequence is 14 residues long. The V segment lost 6 bases and the J segment 6 bases; nucleotides outside the gene matches: 13. Germline assignment: CDR1 SQVTM and CDR2 ANQGSEA. The CDR3 sequence is CSVFLRGQRDGYTF. CDR3 coding DNA: TGCAGCGTGTTTTTGAGGGGGCAGAGGGATGGCTACACCTTC. The full variable domain, rest sourced from reference TRBV29-1 and TRBJ1-2, is SAVISQKPSRDICQRGTSLTIQCQVDSQVTMMFWYRQQPGQSLTLIATANQGSEATYESGFVIDKFPISRPNLTFSTLTVSNMSPEDSSIYLCSVFLRGQRDGYTFGSGTRLTVV.

The chain joins TRBV7-9 to TRBJ2-5; tentatively, D is TRBD2 (6 bases). The CDR3 is made up of 15 amino acids. Germline CDR1 is SEHNR and CDR2 is FQNEAQ (reference sequence). Trimming removed 3 bases from V and 4 bases from J, with 15 bases in between. The CDR3 DNA reads TGTGCCAGCAGCTTCAATCCCCGGGGAGGAGAGACCCAGTACTTC. It specifies CASSFNPRGGETQYF.

The V and J genes are TRBV5-1 and TRBJ1-1, with D hard to call. CDR1 is SGHRS and CDR2 is YFSETQ in the germline V gene. This CDR3 comprises 15 residues. The germline V and J ends were trimmed by 0 bases and 0 bases, with 9 bases remaining between them. The CDR3 bases are TGCGCCAGCAGCTTGGGAGGAGGGATGAACACTGAAGCTTTCTTT. Its protein is CASSLGGGMNTEAFF.

This sequence joins TRBV5-1 and TRBJ1-4, with a possible D match to TRBD1 (6 bases). CDR3 length: 16 amino acids. Trimming removed 2 bases from V and 4 bases from J, with 15 bases in between. Germline V CDR1 and CDR2: SGHRS, YFSETQ. CDR3: CASSLLGASFNEKLFF. In DNA, the CDR3 is TGCGCCAGCAGCTTACTGGGGGCGAGCTTTAATGAAAAACTGTTTTTT.